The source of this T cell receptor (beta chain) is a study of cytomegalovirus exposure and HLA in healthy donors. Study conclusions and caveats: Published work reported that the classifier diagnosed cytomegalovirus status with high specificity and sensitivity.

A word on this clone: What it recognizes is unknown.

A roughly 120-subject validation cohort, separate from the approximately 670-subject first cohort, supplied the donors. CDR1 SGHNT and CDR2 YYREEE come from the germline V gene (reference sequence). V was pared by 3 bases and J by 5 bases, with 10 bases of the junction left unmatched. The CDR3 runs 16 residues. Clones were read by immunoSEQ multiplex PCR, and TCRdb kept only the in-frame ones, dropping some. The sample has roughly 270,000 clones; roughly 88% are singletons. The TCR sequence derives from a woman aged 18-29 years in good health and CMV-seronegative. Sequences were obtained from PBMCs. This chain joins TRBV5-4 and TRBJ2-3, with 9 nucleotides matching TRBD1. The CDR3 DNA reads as TGTGCCAGCAGCTCACCCCGACAGGGGGTTGGAGATACGCAGTATTTT. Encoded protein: CASSSPRQGVGDTQYF.